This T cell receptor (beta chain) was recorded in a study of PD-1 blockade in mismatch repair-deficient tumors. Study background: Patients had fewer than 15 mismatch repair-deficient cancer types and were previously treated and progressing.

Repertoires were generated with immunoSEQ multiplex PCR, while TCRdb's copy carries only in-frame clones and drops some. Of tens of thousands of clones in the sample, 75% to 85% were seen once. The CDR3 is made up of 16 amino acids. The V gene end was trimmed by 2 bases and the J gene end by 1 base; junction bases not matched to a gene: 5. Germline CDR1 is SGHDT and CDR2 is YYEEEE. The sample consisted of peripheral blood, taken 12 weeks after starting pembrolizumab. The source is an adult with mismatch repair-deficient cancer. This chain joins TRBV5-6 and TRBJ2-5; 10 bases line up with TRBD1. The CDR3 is CASSFGTGASQETQYF. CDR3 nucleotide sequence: TGTGCCAGCAGCTTCGGGACAGGGGCCAGCCAAGAGACCCAGTACTTC.